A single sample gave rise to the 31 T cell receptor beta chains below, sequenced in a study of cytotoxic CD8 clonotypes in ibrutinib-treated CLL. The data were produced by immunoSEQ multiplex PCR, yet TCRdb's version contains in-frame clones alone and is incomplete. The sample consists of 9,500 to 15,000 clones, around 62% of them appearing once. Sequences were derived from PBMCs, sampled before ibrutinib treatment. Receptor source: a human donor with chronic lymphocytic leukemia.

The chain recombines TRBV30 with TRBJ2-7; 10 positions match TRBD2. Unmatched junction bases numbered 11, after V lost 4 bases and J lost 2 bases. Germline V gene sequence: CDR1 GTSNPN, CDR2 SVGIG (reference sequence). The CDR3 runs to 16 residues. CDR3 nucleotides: TGTGCCTGGAAGGGCCAGCGGGGGGGCGGGGCCTACGAGCAGTACTTC. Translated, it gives CAWKGQRGGGAYEQYF.

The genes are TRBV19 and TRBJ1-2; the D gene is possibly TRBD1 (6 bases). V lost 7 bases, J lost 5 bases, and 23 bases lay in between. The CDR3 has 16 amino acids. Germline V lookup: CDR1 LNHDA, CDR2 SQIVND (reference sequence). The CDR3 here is CASTARQGGPPYGYTF. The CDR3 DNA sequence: TGTGCCAGTACTGCGCGTCAAGGGGGACCTCCTTATGGCTACACCTTC.

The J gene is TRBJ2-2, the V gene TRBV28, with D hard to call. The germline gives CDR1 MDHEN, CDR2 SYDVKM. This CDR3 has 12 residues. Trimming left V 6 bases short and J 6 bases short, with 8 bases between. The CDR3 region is CASRSTPGELFF. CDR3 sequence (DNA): TGTGCCAGCAGATCGACCCCCGGGGAGCTGTTTTTT.

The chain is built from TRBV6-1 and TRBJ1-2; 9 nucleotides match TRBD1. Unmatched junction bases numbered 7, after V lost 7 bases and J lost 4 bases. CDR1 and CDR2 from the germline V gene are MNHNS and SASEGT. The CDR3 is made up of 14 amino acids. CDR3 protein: CASTAGQGIYGYTF. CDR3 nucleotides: TGTGCCAGCACCGCGGGACAGGGAATCTATGGCTACACCTTC.

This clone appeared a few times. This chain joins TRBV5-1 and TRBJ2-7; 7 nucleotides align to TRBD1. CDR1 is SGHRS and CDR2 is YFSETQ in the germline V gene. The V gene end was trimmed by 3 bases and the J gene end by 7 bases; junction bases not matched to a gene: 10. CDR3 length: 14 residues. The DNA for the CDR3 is TGCGCCAGCAGCTCCTCACAGGGGTTGTGGGAGCAGTACTTC. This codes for CASSSSQGLWEQYF.

CDR3 bases: TGTGCCAGCAGCTTCCAGGGAGTGAATGGCTACACCTTC. Its protein is CASSFQGVNGYTF. The chain recombines TRBV12-1 with TRBJ1-2. TRBV12-1 constitutes a pseudogene. This CDR3 comprises 13 residues.

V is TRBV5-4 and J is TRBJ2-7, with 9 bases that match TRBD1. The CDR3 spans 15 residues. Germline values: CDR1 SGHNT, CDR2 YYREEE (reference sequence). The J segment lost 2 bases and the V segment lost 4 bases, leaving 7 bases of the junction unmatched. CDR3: CASSPRGTGTYEQYF. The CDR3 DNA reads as TGTGCCAGCAGCCCCCGAGGGACAGGGACCTACGAGCAGTACTTC.

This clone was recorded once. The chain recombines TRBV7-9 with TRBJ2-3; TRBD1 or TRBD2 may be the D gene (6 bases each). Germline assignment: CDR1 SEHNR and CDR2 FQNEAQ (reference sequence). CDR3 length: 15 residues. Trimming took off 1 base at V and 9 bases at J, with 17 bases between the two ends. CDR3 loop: CASSLGPGAGATQYF. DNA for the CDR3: TGTGCCAGCAGCTTAGGTCCGGGGGCGGGCGCCACGCAGTATTTT.

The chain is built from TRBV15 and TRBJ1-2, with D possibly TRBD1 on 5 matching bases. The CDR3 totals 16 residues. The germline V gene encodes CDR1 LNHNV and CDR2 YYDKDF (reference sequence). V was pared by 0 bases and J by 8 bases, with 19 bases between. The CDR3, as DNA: TGTGCCACCAGCAGAGATTGGTTCTTGGGGGTTGAGGGCTACACCTTC. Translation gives CATSRDWFLGVEGYTF.

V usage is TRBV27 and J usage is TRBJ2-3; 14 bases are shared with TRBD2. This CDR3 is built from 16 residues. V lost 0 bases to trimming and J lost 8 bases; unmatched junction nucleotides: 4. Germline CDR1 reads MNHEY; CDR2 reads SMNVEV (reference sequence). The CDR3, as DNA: TGTGCCAGCAGTTTATCGACTAGCGGGGGGGCAGGTACGCAGTATTTT. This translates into CASSLSTSGGAGTQYF.

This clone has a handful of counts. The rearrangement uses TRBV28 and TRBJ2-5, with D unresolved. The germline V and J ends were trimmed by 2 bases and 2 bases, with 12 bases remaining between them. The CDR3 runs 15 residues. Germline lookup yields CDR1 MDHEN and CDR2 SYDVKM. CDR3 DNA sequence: TGTGCCAGCAGTTTAAGGGCTTCACGACAAGAGACCCAGTACTTC. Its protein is CASSLRASRQETQYF.

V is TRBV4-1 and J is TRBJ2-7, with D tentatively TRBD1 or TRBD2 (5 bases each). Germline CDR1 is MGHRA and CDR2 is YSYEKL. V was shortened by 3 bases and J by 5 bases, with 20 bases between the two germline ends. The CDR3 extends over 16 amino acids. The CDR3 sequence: CASSQNFRDPDHEQYF. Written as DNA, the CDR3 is TGCGCCAGCAGCCAGAATTTCCGGGACCCGGACCACGAGCAGTACTTC.

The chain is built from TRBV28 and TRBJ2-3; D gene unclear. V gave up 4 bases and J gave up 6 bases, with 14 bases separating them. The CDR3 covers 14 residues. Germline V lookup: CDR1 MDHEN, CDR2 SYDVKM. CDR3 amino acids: CASSYGSITDTQYF. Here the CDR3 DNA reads TGTGCCAGCAGTTACGGCAGTATAACCGATACGCAGTATTTT.

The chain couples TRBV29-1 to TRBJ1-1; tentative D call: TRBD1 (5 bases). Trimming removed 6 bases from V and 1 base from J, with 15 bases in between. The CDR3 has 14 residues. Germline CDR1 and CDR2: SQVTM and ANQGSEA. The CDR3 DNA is TGCAGCGTCGCCCCCGGGACTCCGAACACTGAAGCTTTCTTT. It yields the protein CSVAPGTPNTEAFF.

The CDR3 protein is CAWSVGAGPTSGANVLTF. The DNA for the CDR3 is TGTGCCTGGAGTGTAGGGGCAGGACCCACCTCTGGGGCCAACGTCCTGACTTTC. V gene TRBV30 combines with J gene TRBJ2-6; possible D gene TRBD1, 5 bases. The CDR3 consists of 18 residues. Trimming took off 0 bases at V and 0 bases at J, with 15 bases between the two ends. Per germline, CDR1 GTSNPN and CDR2 SVGIG (reference sequence). The variable domain in full, with the rest retrieved from reference TRBV30 and TRBJ2-6, is SQTIHQWPATLVQPVGSPLSLECTVEGTSNPNLYWYRQAAGRGLQLLFYSVGIGQISSEVPQNLSASRPQDRQFILSSKKLLLSDSGFYLCAWSVGAGPTSGANVLTFGAGSRLTVL.

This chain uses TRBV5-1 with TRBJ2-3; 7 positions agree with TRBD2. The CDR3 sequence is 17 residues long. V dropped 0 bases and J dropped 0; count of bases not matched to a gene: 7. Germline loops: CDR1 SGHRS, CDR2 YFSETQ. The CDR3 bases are TGCGCCAGCAGCTTGGTCTTTCGGGGGGTGAGCACAGATACGCAGTATTTT. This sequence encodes CASSLVFRGVSTDTQYF.

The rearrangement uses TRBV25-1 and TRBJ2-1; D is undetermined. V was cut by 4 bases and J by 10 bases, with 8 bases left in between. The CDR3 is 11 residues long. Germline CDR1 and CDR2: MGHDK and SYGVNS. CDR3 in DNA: TGTGCCAGCAGTGTAAGGGAAGAGCAGTTCTTC. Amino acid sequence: CASSVREEQFF.

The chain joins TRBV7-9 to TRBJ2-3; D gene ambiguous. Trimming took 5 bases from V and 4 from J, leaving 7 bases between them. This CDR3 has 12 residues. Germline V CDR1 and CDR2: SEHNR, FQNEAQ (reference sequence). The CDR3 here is CASSLSSDTQYF. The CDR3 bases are TGTGCCAGCAGCCTATCATCAGATACGCAGTATTTT.

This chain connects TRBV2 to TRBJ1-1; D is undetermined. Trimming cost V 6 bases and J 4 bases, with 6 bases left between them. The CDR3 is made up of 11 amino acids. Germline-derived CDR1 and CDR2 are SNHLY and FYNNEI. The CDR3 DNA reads TGTGCCAGCAGCGCAACCACTGAAGCTTTCTTT. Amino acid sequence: CASSATTEAFF.

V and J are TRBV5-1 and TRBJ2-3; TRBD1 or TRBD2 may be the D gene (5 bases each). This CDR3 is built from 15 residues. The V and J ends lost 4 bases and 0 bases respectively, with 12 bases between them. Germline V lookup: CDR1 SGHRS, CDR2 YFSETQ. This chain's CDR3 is CASSQRDGSTDTQYF. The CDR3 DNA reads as TGCGCCAGCAGCCAACGGGACGGTAGCACAGATACGCAGTATTTT.

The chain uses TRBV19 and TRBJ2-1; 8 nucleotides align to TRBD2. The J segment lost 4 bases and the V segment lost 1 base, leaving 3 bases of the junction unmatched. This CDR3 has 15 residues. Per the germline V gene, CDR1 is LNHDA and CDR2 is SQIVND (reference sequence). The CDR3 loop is CASSIVAGPYNEQFF. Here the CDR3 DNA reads TGTGCCAGTAGTATAGTAGCGGGGCCTTACAATGAGCAGTTCTTC.

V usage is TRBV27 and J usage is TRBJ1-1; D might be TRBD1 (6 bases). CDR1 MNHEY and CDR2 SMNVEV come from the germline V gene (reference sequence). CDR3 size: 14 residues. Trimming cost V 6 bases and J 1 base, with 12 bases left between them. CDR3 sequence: CASSPQGPNTEAFF. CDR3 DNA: TGTGCCAGCAGCCCACAGGGACCGAACACTGAAGCTTTCTTT.

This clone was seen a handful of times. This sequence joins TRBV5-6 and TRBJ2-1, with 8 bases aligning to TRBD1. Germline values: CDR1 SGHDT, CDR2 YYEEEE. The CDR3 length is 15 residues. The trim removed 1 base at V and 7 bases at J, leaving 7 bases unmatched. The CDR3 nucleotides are TGTGCCAGCAGCTTGAGGACAGGGACTGGGAATGAGCAGTTCTTC. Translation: CASSLRTGTGNEQFF.

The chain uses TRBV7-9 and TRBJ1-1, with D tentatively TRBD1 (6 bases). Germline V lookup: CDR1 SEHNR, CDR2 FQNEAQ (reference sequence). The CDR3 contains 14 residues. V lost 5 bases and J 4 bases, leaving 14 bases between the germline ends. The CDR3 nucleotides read TGTGCCAGCAGCATACAGGGAGGGAGCACTGAAGCTTTCTTT. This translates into CASSIQGGSTEAFF.

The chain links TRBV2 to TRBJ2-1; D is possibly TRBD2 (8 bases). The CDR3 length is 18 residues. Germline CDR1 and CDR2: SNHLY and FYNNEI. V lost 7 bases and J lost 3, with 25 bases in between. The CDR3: CASTQGVSGDYYYNEQFF. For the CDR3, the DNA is TGTGCCAGCACTCAGGGGGTTAGCGGGGACTACTACTACAATGAGCAGTTCTTC.

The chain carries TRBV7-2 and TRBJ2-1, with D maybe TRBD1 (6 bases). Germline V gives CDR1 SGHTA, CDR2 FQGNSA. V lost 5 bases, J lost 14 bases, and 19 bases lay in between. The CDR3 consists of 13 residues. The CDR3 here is CASSPGQRPNKFF. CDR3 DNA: TGTGCCAGCAGCCCAGGACAGAGGCCCAATAAGTTCTTC.

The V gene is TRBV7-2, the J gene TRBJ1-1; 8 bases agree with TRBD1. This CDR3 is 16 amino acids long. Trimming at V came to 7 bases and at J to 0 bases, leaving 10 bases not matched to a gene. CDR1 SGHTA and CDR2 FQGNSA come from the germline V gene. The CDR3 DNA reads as TGTGCCAGCACCCTTACAGGGGGAGTCATGAACACTGAAGCTTTCTTT. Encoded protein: CASTLTGGVMNTEAFF.

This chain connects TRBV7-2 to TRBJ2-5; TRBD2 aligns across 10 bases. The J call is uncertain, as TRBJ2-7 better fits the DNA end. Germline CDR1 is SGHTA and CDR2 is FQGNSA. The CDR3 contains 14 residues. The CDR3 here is CASSLSGGPYEQYF. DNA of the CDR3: TGTGCCAGCAGCCTTAGCGGGGGGCCCTACGAGCAGTACTTC.

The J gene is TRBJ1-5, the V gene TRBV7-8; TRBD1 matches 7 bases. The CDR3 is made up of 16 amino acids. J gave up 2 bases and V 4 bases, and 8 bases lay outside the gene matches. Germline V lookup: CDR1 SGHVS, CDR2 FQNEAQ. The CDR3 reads CASSSYRGRGNQPQHF. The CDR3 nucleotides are TGTGCCAGCAGCTCCTACAGGGGTAGGGGCAATCAGCCCCAGCATTTT.

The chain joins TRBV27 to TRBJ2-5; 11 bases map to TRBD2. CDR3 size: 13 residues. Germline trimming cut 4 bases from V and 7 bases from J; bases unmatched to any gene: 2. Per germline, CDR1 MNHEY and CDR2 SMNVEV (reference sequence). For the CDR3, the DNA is TGTGCCAGCAGTTCCACTAGCGGGGGGACCCAGTACTTC. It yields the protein CASSSTSGGTQYF.

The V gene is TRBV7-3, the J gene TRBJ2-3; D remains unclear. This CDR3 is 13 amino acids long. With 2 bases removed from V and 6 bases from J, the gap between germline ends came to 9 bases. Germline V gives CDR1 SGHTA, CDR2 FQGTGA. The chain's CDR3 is CASSLGLVDTQYF. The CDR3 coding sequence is TGTGCCAGCAGCTTAGGTCTTGTTGATACGCAGTATTTT.